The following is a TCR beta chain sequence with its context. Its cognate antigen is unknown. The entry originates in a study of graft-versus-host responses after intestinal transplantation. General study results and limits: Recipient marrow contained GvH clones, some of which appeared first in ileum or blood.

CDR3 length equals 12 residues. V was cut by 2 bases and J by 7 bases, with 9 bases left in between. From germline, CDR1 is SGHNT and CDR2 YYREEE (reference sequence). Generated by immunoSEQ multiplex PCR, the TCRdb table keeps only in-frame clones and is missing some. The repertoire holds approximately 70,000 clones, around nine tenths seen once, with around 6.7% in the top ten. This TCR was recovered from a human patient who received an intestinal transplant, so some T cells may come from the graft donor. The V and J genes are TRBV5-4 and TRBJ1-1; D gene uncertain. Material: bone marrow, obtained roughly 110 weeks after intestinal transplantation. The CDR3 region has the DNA TGTGCCAGCAGCTTATGGAGGAATGAAGCTTTCTTT. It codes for CASSLWRNEAFF.